This T cell receptor beta chain comes out of a study of brain T cells in children with intractable seizures. Study-level points and caveats: Viral specificity was inferred only from CDR3 similarity; HCMV serostatus was unknown. Clones missing pre-surgery may reflect undersampling of that blood sample.

For this clone: The antigen remains unidentified.

Regarding time point: blood from clinic visit 5 months post-surgery; TSC patient then seizure free. Only cases whose brain tissue showed the highest T cell transcript signatures were sequenced. At least one anti-epileptic drug was given before surgery. Assay used: immunoSEQ multiplex PCR; TCRdb lists only in-frame clones, some missing. The sample has 300,000 to 400,000 clones, 93% seen once. Trimming removed 2 bases at V and 2 bases at J, with 10 bases between. CDR1 is SGHTS and CDR2 is YDEGEE in the germline V gene. This CDR3 spans 14 amino acids. The source was peripheral blood, collected approximately 5 months after surgery. This clonotype was obtained from a boy younger than two with tuberous sclerosis and intractable seizures. The chain uses TRBV5-8 and TRBJ2-5; D is uncertain. The CDR3 protein is CASSFMWKQETQYF. The CDR3 DNA follows: TGTGCCAGCAGCTTCATGTGGAAACAAGAGACCCAGTACTTC.